A single sample gave rise to the 28 T cell receptor beta chains below, sequenced in a study of Ad26.COV2.S vaccination and SARS-CoV-2 variants. Treatment here: 19 received Ad26.COV2.S at low or high dose, single or two shots; 5 received placebo; per-sample allocation not given. At day 63 after the first vaccine or placebo injection, samples were drawn. Repertoires were generated with immunoSEQ multiplex PCR, while TCRdb's copy carries only in-frame clones and drops some. This table holds over 350,000 clones, around 85% found once. The sample consisted of peripheral blood, taken in a trial of Ad26.COV2.S vaccine versus placebo. The receptor source for this set is a person aged 18 to 65 who received the Ad26.COV2.S COVID-19 vaccine or a placebo.

The rearrangement uses TRBV25-1 and TRBJ1-1, with D possibly TRBD1 on 5 matching bases. Germline CDR1 is MGHDK and CDR2 is SYGVNS. CDR3 size: 15 residues. V was clipped by 6 bases and J by 1 base, with 15 bases between them. The CDR3, as DNA: TGTGCCAGCAGACCCCTGGGGCAACCGAACACTGAAGCTTTCTTT. It is translated as CASRPLGQPNTEAFF. Combining the CDR3 with reference TRBV25-1 and TRBJ1-1 gives the whole variable domain EADIYQTPRYLVIGTGKKITLECSQTMGHDKMYWYQQDPGMELHLIHYSYGVNSTEKGDLSSESTVSRIRTEHFPLTLESARPSHTSQYLCASRPLGQPNTEAFFGQGTRLTVV.

V is TRBV19 and J is TRBJ1-1; weak D call: TRBD1 (6 bases). The CDR3 has 15 amino acids. V lost 3 bases, J lost 0 bases, and 11 bases lay in between. The germline V gene has CDR1 LNHDA and CDR2 SQIVND (reference sequence). In nucleotides, the CDR3 is TGTGCCAGTAGTATGAATCGGGGGCTGAACACTGAAGCTTTCTTT. Translation: CASSMNRGLNTEAFF. The full variable domain, its missing parts supplied by reference TRBV19 and TRBJ1-1, is DGGITQSPKYLFRKEGQNVTLSCEQNLNHDAMYWYRQDPGQGLRLIYYSQIVNDFQKGDIAEGYSVSREKKESFPLTVTSAQKNPTAFYLCASSMNRGLNTEAFFGQGTRLTVV.

This clone was detected only once. Germline is not matched at one junction end, which may reflect a read error. The rearrangement uses TRBV10-3 and TRBJ2-7, with D possibly being TRBD1 or TRBD2 (6 bases each). Germline V lookup: CDR1 ENHRY, CDR2 SYGVKD. The CDR3 is 16 amino acids. CDR3 in amino acids: CAISEGGLGVGYEQYF. CDR3 DNA sequence: TGTGCCATAAGTGAGGGGGGCTTGGGGGTAGGATACGAGCAGTACTTC.

V gene TRBV3-1 (or the pseudogene TRBV3-2) combines with J gene TRBJ1-5; D perhaps matches TRBD1 (5 bases). Trimming took 2 bases from V and 3 from J, leaving 14 bases between them. CDR3 size: 16 residues. Germline V gene lookup returns CDR1 LGHDT and CDR2 YNNKEL (reference sequence). The CDR3 coding sequence is TGTGCCAGCAGCCAACAGTCGGGGGGTTCCAATCAGCCCCAGCATTTT. Translated: CASSQQSGGSNQPQHF.

This chain links TRBV7-9 with TRBJ1-3, with D possibly being TRBD1 (5 bases). CDR1 is SEHNR, CDR2 FQNEAQ, per germline (reference sequence). Trimming removed 5 bases from V and 0 bases from J, with 11 bases in between. The CDR3 has 15 residues. The DNA for the CDR3 is TGTGCCAGCAGCCCCAGGGACTACTCTGGAAACACCATATATTTT. Protein product: CASSPRDYSGNTIYF.

J is TRBJ1-2 and V is TRBV19, with 7 bases identical to TRBD1. The CDR3 length is 13 residues. Germline assignment: CDR1 LNHDA and CDR2 SQIVND (reference sequence). Losses at the gene ends were 3 bases for V and 5 bases for J; bases not matched to a gene: 3. The CDR3 reads CASSMGQPYGYTF. CDR3 sequence (DNA): TGTGCCAGTAGTATGGGACAGCCTTATGGCTACACCTTC.

This sequence joins TRBV19 and TRBJ1-2; TRBD1 is a possible D gene (5 bases). Germline V gives CDR1 LNHDA, CDR2 SQIVND (reference sequence). The CDR3 runs to 13 residues. V was cut by 5 bases and J by 5 bases, with 12 bases left in between. CDR3 protein: CASSVPGLYGYTF. The CDR3 region has the DNA TGTGCCAGTAGTGTCCCGGGACTGTATGGCTACACCTTC.

The chain is built from TRBV19 and TRBJ1-3; possibly TRBD1 for D (5 bases). Germline V gene data show CDR1 as LNHDA and CDR2 as SQIVND (reference sequence). Trimming shortened V by 7 bases and J by 0 bases, and 10 bases separated the two germline ends. This CDR3 comprises 14 residues. This chain's CDR3 is CASKGHFSGNTIYF. The CDR3 DNA is TGTGCCAGTAAGGGGCACTTCTCTGGAAACACCATATATTTT.

The chain joins TRBV6-5 to TRBJ2-3; possible D gene TRBD1, 6 bases. In germline, CDR1 is MNHEY, CDR2 SVGAGI. Trimming stripped 4 bases from V and 1 base from J, with 9 bases between. The CDR3 sequence is 14 residues long. CDR3 in amino acids: CASSLNRGTDTQYF. The CDR3 DNA sequence: TGTGCCAGCAGTTTAAACAGGGGCACAGATACGCAGTATTTT.

The chain couples TRBV28 to TRBJ2-1; no definite D call. CDR3 size: 16 residues. The germline gives CDR1 MDHEN, CDR2 SYDVKM. V shed 4 bases and J shed 4 bases, with 17 bases lying between them. The CDR3 is CASSSGLLRDYNEQFF. CDR3 nucleotide sequence: TGTGCCAGCAGTTCAGGCCTCCTCAGAGATTACAATGAGCAGTTCTTC. Together with reference TRBV28 and TRBJ2-1, the CDR3 gives the full variable domain: DVKVTQSSRYLVKRTGEKVFLECVQDMDHENMFWYRQDPGLGLRLIYFSYDVKMKEKGDIPEGYSVSREKKERFSLILESASTNQTSMYLCASSSGLLRDYNEQFFGPGTRLTVL.

The V and J genes are TRBV5-1 and TRBJ2-2; 10 nucleotides match TRBD2. Per the germline V gene, CDR1 is SGHRS and CDR2 is YFSETQ. CDR3 length: 16 amino acids. With 3 bases clipped from V and 0 bases from J, the junction kept 2 bases outside the gene matches. In nucleotides, the CDR3 is TGCGCCAGCAGCTATAGCGGGGGGTCGAACACCGGGGAGCTGTTTTTT. Its translation is CASSYSGGSNTGELFF.

The chain carries TRBV5-1 and TRBJ1-2, with a tentative D call TRBD1 (5 bases). The V end was cut by 2 bases, the J end by 7 bases, with 21 bases between. The CDR3 is made up of 16 amino acids. Germline V gives CDR1 SGHRS, CDR2 YFSETQ. CDR3 region: CASSLILTQGGGGYTF. As DNA, the CDR3 is TGCGCCAGCAGCTTAATATTAACGCAGGGCGGTGGTGGCTACACCTTC.

This chain connects TRBV10-2 to TRBJ1-2; 7 positions agree with TRBD1. With V trimmed by 10 bases and J by 0 bases, 8 bases remained unmatched. The CDR3 sequence is 14 residues long. Germline CDR1 is WSHSY and CDR2 is SAAADI. The CDR3 nucleotides read TGCGCCACCGCCGGACAGGCGACTAACTATGGCTACACCTTC. It encodes CATAGQATNYGYTF.

The chain is built from TRBV30 and TRBJ1-6; 7 positions agree with TRBD1. V lost 5 bases and J lost 6; bases outside the gene matches: 10. The CDR3 has 15 amino acids. Per germline, CDR1 GTSNPN and CDR2 SVGIG (reference sequence). CDR3: CAWGLWDRLNSPLHF. In DNA form, the CDR3 reads TGTGCCTGGGGCTTATGGGACAGACTTAATTCACCCCTCCACTTT.

The rearrangement joins TRBV3-1 (or the pseudogene TRBV3-2) to TRBJ2-2, with D unclear. The germline V gene encodes CDR1 LGHDT and CDR2 YNNKEL (reference sequence). The V end lost 0 bases, the J end lost 7 bases, and 6 bases lay between the germline ends. The CDR3 length is 13 residues. CDR3 in amino acids: CASSQEFVGELFF. CDR3 nucleotide sequence: TGTGCCAGCAGCCAAGAATTTGTCGGGGAGCTGTTTTTT.

This clone turned up a few times. The V and J genes are TRBV6-2 or TRBV6-3 and TRBJ1-1, with D maybe TRBD1 (5 bases). V shed 0 bases and J shed 3 bases, with 11 bases lying between them. Germline V gives CDR1 MNHEY, CDR2 SVGEGT. There are 15 residues in the CDR3. CDR3 sequence reads: CASSYSRGSYTEAFF. In DNA, the CDR3 is TGTGCCAGCAGTTACTCGAGGGGAAGTTACACTGAAGCTTTCTTT.

The rearrangement uses TRBV5-1 and TRBJ2-2; 8 bases are a match to TRBD2. CDR1 is SGHRS, CDR2 YFSETQ, per germline. V lost 0 bases to trimming and J lost 2 bases; unmatched junction nucleotides: 3. The CDR3 contains 16 residues. The DNA of the CDR3 is TGCGCCAGCAGCTTGGACGGGGGGGACAACACCGGGGAGCTGTTTTTT. This translates into CASSLDGGDNTGELFF.

This rearrangement joins TRBV2 to TRBJ2-7, with no clear D. Trimming pared 0 bases from V and 1 base from J, leaving 19 bases between. In germline, CDR1 is SNHLY, CDR2 FYNNEI. The CDR3 has 18 amino acids. This CDR3 reads CASSEALPLFSSSYEQYF. As DNA, the CDR3 is TGTGCCAGCAGTGAAGCGCTTCCCTTGTTCTCGTCGTCCTACGAGCAGTACTTC. The full variable domain, with the rest looked up from reference TRBV2 and TRBJ2-7, is EPEVTQTPSHQVTQMGQEVILRCVPISNHLYFYWYRQILGQKVEFLVSFYNNEISEKSEIFDDQFSVERPDGSNFTLKIRSTKLEDSAMYFCASSEALPLFSSSYEQYFGPGTRLTVT.

This chain connects TRBV4-1 to TRBJ2-7; tentatively, D is TRBD2 (5 bases). Trimming cost V 1 base and J 6 bases, with 16 bases left between them. Germline assignment: CDR1 MGHRA and CDR2 YSYEKL. This CDR3 has 15 amino acids. CDR3 sequence reads: CASSQASGPAGEQYF. In DNA, the CDR3 is TGCGCCAGCAGCCAAGCATCGGGCCCGGCGGGCGAGCAGTACTTC.

This chain connects TRBV19 to TRBJ1-2; 10 bases are shared with TRBD1. Looked up from germline, CDR1 is LNHDA and CDR2 is SQIVND (reference sequence). With 9 bases clipped from V and 4 bases from J, the junction kept 14 bases outside the gene matches. The CDR3 contains 16 residues. CDR3 region: CASSPGTGVGGYGYTF. The CDR3 DNA is TGTGCCAGCAGTCCCGGGACAGGGGTGGGTGGCTATGGCTACACCTTC.

This rearrangement joins TRBV7-2 to TRBJ2-1; 7 bases agree with TRBD1. This CDR3 region has 12 residues. Germline V gene lookup returns CDR1 SGHTA and CDR2 FQGNSA. The V gene end was trimmed by 5 bases and the J gene end by 8 bases; junction bases not matched to a gene: 3. In DNA, the CDR3 is TGTGCCAGCAGCGACAGGGTTGATGAGCAGTTCTTC. Translation: CASSDRVDEQFF. Looking up the rest from reference TRBV7-2 and TRBJ2-1 gives the full variable domain: GAGVSQSPSNKVTEKGKDVELRCDPISGHTALYWYRQSLGQGLEFLIYFQGNSAPDKSGLPSDRFSAERTGGSVSTLTIQRTQQEDSAVYLCASSDRVDEQFFGPGTRLTVL.

The rearrangement joins TRBV7-9 to TRBJ2-3; D perhaps matches TRBD2 (7 bases). V dropped 5 bases and J dropped 2 bases, with 23 bases sitting between them. Germline V gives CDR1 SEHNR, CDR2 FQNEAQ (reference sequence). The CDR3 loop spans 18 amino acids. CDR3 protein: CASSRPSGGASLTDTQYF. Written as DNA, the CDR3 is TGTGCCAGCAGCCGACCTAGTGGGGGGGCTTCTCTCACAGATACGCAGTATTTT.

V gene TRBV5-1 combines with J gene TRBJ2-1, with TRBD1 matching 8 bases. The germline V gene encodes CDR1 SGHRS and CDR2 YFSETQ. V was pared by 3 bases and J by 0 bases, with 2 bases of the junction left unmatched. This CDR3 comprises 15 residues. DNA for the CDR3: TGCGCCAGCAGCTCCACAGGGGGCTCCTACAATGAGCAGTTCTTC. Protein sequence: CASSSTGGSYNEQFF. Together with reference TRBV5-1 and TRBJ2-1, the CDR3 gives the full variable domain: KAGVTQTPRYLIKTRGQQVTLSCSPISGHRSVSWYQQTPGQGLQFLFEYFSETQRNKGNFPGRFSGRQFSNSRSEMNVSTLELGDSALYLCASSSTGGSYNEQFFGPGTRLTVL.

V usage is TRBV5-4 and J usage is TRBJ2-3, with D perhaps TRBD1 (7 bases). Trimming removed 0 bases at V and 2 bases at J, with 13 bases between. The CDR3 length is 16 residues. CDR1 is SGHNT and CDR2 is YYREEE in the germline V gene (reference sequence). This CDR3 reads CASSLGAGGITDTQYF. CDR3 coding DNA: TGTGCCAGCAGCTTGGGAGCAGGGGGGATCACAGATACGCAGTATTTT.

This chain joins TRBV5-6 and TRBJ1-3; the match to TRBD1 covers 9 bases. CDR1 SGHDT and CDR2 YYEEEE come from the germline V gene. V dropped 5 bases and J dropped 6; count of bases not matched to a gene: 3. The CDR3 is 13 residues long. The CDR3 coding sequence is TGTGCCAGCAGTTTACAGGGGGCAAACACCATATATTTT. Residues: CASSLQGANTIYF.

CDR3 nucleotides: TGTGCCAGCAGGTTACCTTATTCGGGGGGGCCGGCAGAGACCCAGTACTTC. This codes for CASRLPYSGGPAETQYF. The chain recombines TRBV6-4 with TRBJ2-5; 8 bases map to TRBD2. Per germline, CDR1 MRHNA and CDR2 SNTAGT. The CDR3 contains 17 residues. J lost 4 bases, V lost 6 bases, and 16 bases had no gene match.

The chain employs TRBV11-2 and TRBJ2-7; TRBD2 matches 7 bases. V lost 5 bases, J lost 3 bases, and 10 bases stayed unmatched. There are 15 residues in the CDR3. Germline CDR1 reads SGHAT; CDR2 reads FQNNGV. The CDR3 spells CASSHIKTSFYEQYF. The CDR3 DNA reads TGTGCCAGCAGCCATATAAAGACTAGCTTCTACGAGCAGTACTTC.

This chain joins TRBV2 and TRBJ2-5; D not certain. Deletions cut 3 bases from V and 1 base from J, with 9 bases between. CDR1 is SNHLY and CDR2 is FYNNEI in the germline V gene. The CDR3 sequence is 14 residues long. The CDR3 loop reads CASSDPNRQETQYF. The CDR3 coding sequence is TGTGCCAGCAGTGACCCGAACCGCCAAGAGACCCAGTACTTC.